These 30 T cell receptor beta chains originate from one sample sequenced in a study of T-cell reconstitution after alpha-beta-depleted transplantation in children. The authors prepared the TCRbeta library with unique molecular identifiers. TCRdb re-derived calls from the PCR reads in MiXCR, one entry per CDR3 protein. The data contain approximately 590,000 distinct CDR3 sequences, about 10% of them singletons. Sequenced material: PBMCs from the stem cell graft donor, taken from the stem cell graft. These receptors all come from a human donor who donated a stem cell graft to a child with acute myeloid leukemia.

The chain has TRBV15 and TRBJ1-1; TRBD1 matches at 7 bases. Germline CDR1 is LNHNV and CDR2 is YYDKDF (reference sequence). Unmatched junction bases numbered 2, after V lost 0 bases and J lost 1 base. The CDR3 runs 15 residues. Written as DNA, the CDR3 is TGTGCCACCAGCAGAGATTACAGGGGGAACACTGAAGCTTTCTTT. Its protein product is CATSRDYRGNTEAFF.

This clonotype was detected many times. The chain uses TRBV29-1 and TRBJ2-7; maybe TRBD2 (7 bases). Germline CDR1 SQVTM, CDR2 ANQGSEA. The CDR3 consists of 12 residues. Trimming shortened V by 5 bases and J by 2 bases, and 10 bases separated the two germline ends. CDR3 sequence reads: CSVRGAPYEQYF. The CDR3 bases are TGCAGCGTTCGGGGGGCCCCCTACGAGCAGTACTTC.

This clonotype has at least ten counts. The chain carries TRBV4-2 and TRBJ1-1; 7 positions agree with TRBD1. CDR1 is LGHNA and CDR2 is YNFKEQ in the germline V gene. Trimming at V came to 5 bases and at J to 3 bases, leaving 9 bases not matched to a gene. CDR3 length equals 15 residues. As DNA, the CDR3 is TGTGCCAGCAGCTCAGGACAGGACGGTTACACTGAAGCTTTCTTT. Its translation is CASSSGQDGYTEAFF.

This clonotype has just a few counts. The gene calls are TRBV10-3 and TRBJ2-3; D gene ambiguous. This CDR3 region has 12 residues. With 4 bases removed from V and 5 bases from J, the gap between germline ends came to 7 bases. Germline loops: CDR1 ENHRY, CDR2 SYGVKD. CDR3 nucleotide sequence: TGTGCCATCAGTGCCCCGCGAGATACGCAGTATTTT. It is translated as CAISAPRDTQYF.

V and J are TRBV7-3 and TRBJ2-7; 7 bases match TRBD2. Trimming removed 5 bases from V and 4 bases from J; junction bases left unmatched: 5. There are 13 residues in the CDR3. Germline values: CDR1 SGHTA, CDR2 FQGTGA. Written as DNA, the CDR3 is TGTGCCAGCAGCCTTACTAGCGAGTACGAGCAGTACTTC. Translation gives CASSLTSEYEQYF. Looking up the rest from reference TRBV7-3 and TRBJ2-7 gives the full variable domain: GAGVSQTPSNKVTEKGKYVELRCDPISGHTALYWYRQSLGQGPEFLIYFQGTGAADDSGLPNDRFFAVRPEGSVSTLKIQRTERGDSAVYLCASSLTSEYEQYFGPGTRLTVT.

The chain combines TRBV15 with TRBJ2-7; 7 bases match TRBD2. With 4 bases clipped from V and 3 bases from J, the junction kept 6 bases outside the gene matches. This CDR3 is built from 14 residues. CDR1 and CDR2 (germline): LNHNV, YYDKDF (reference sequence). CDR3 sequence: CATSTGGPGYEQYF. As DNA, the CDR3 is TGTGCCACCAGCACGGGGGGTCCGGGCTACGAGCAGTACTTC.

J is TRBJ2-5 and V is TRBV29-1; possibly TRBD2 for D (5 bases). CDR3 length: 12 residues. CDR1 is SQVTM, CDR2 ANQGSEA, per germline. Trimming removed 4 bases at V and 7 bases at J, with 13 bases between. The CDR3 loop is CSVVLATGTQYF. CDR3 coding DNA: TGCAGCGTTGTTCTAGCTACGGGGACCCAGTACTTC. The full variable domain, completed using reference TRBV29-1 and TRBJ2-5, is SAVISQKPSRDICQRGTSLTIQCQVDSQVTMMFWYRQQPGQSLTLIATANQGSEATYESGFVIDKFPISRPNLTFSTLTVSNMSPEDSSIYLCSVVLATGTQYFGPGTRLLVL.

With respect to this clonotype: A much larger clone lies one base from this, so it may be a read error. The chain employs TRBV20-1 and TRBJ2-1; the D gene is possibly TRBD2 (5 bases). The germline gives CDR1 DFQATT, CDR2 SNEGSKA (reference sequence). The CDR3 loop spans 14 amino acids. The CDR3 DNA reads as TGCCGTGCTAGGTCCCTAGCCTCCTACAATGAGCAGTTCTTC. Its translation: CRARSLASYNEQFF.

This clonotype was seen a few times. The rearrangement joins TRBV29-1 to TRBJ2-7; TRBD1 matches at 7 bases. The CDR3 spans 11 residues. V shed 7 bases and J 3 bases; nucleotides not matched to a gene: 3. Germline V gene lookup returns CDR1 SQVTM and CDR2 ANQGSEA. CDR3 in amino acids: CSGGTVYEQYF. CDR3 DNA sequence: TGCAGCGGTGGGACAGTCTACGAGCAGTACTTC.

This clonotype was found a few times. V is TRBV7-8 and J is TRBJ1-1; no firm D call. This CDR3 has 18 residues. V dropped 5 bases and J dropped 1 base, with 23 bases sitting between them. The germline CDR1 and CDR2 sequences are SGHVS and FQNEAQ. The CDR3 nucleotides read TGTGCCAGCAGCGTAAAGCTCGGGCTTCAAACCTCGAACACTGAAGCTTTCTTT. This sequence encodes CASSVKLGLQTSNTEAFF.

This chain uses TRBV9 with TRBJ2-7, with D hard to call. The CDR3 has 14 amino acids. In germline, CDR1 is SGDLS, CDR2 YYNGEE. V gave up 4 bases and J gave up 4 bases, with 15 bases separating them. CDR3: CASSPSSQIYEQYF. CDR3 sequence (DNA): TGTGCCAGCAGCCCCTCCTCGCAAATATACGAGCAGTACTTC.

Many counts were recorded for this clonotype. The rearrangement uses TRBV12-3 or TRBV12-4 and TRBJ2-7; weak D call: TRBD1 (6 bases). V dropped 5 bases and J dropped 1 base, with 12 bases sitting between them. CDR3 size: 14 residues. The CDR3 loop is CASSGRGPSYEQYF. The CDR3 bases are TGTGCCAGCAGTGGCAGGGGACCATCCTACGAGCAGTACTTC.

There are many counts of this clonotype. The chain couples TRBV12-3 or TRBV12-4 to TRBJ1-2; D is unclear. V was trimmed by 3 bases and J by 7 bases, leaving 12 bases between them. The CDR3 runs 13 residues. The CDR3 is CASSLVPNPGYTF. For the CDR3, the DNA is TGTGCCAGCAGTTTGGTGCCAAATCCTGGCTACACCTTC.

This clonotype has just a few counts. The J gene is TRBJ1-5, the V gene TRBV7-2; D gene uncertain. Germline V gene data show CDR1 as SGHTA and CDR2 as FQGNSA. V was pared by 2 bases and J by 7 bases, with 21 bases between. The CDR3 covers 17 residues. CDR3 coding DNA: TGTGCCAGCAGCTTAATGTCGGCCTCTGGTGTAGGGCAGCCCCAGCATTTT. This gives the protein CASSLMSASGVGQPQHF.

This clonotype came up a few times. The chain couples TRBV2 to TRBJ1-1; 9 bases are a match to TRBD1. Per germline, CDR1 SNHLY and CDR2 FYNNEI. The junction had 5 bases not matched to a gene; V was cut back by 6 bases and J by 6 bases. The CDR3 runs 13 residues. The CDR3 coding sequence is TGTGCCAGCAGACAGGGGGCTGGGGCTGAAGCTTTCTTT. The encoded protein is CASRQGAGAEAFF.

In this sample, this clonotype turned up a few times. The V call is TRBV20-1, the J call TRBJ2-3; tentative D call: TRBD2 (6 bases). Trimming stripped 4 bases from V and 1 base from J, with 9 bases between. Germline lookup yields CDR1 DFQATT and CDR2 SNEGSKA (reference sequence). The CDR3 loop spans 13 amino acids. CDR3 coding DNA: TGCAGTGCTAAACTAGCCGGCACAGATACGCAGTATTTT. It translates to CSAKLAGTDTQYF.

This clonotype was found a few times. The genes are TRBV20-1 and TRBJ1-4, with D unresolved. V was trimmed by 0 bases and J by 0 bases, leaving 11 bases between them. This CDR3 has 16 amino acids. Per the germline V gene, CDR1 is DFQATT and CDR2 is SNEGSKA (reference sequence). CDR3 sequence reads: CSARDVMGATNEKLFF. DNA of the CDR3: TGCAGTGCTAGAGATGTCATGGGTGCAACTAATGAAAAACTGTTTTTT.

The chain couples TRBV20-1 to TRBJ1-2; TRBD1 matches at 8 bases. The CDR3 extends over 14 amino acids. Losses at the gene ends were 3 bases for V and 3 bases for J; bases not matched to a gene: 6. CDR1 DFQATT and CDR2 SNEGSKA come from the germline V gene (reference sequence). The CDR3 sequence: CSASSRGQDYGYTF. The DNA for the CDR3 is TGCAGTGCTAGTTCCAGGGGGCAGGACTATGGCTACACCTTC.

The sample holds a few counts of this clonotype. The V and J genes are TRBV6-1 and TRBJ2-1, with 7 bases lining up with TRBD2. Germline CDR1 is MNHNS and CDR2 is SASEGT. J gave up 15 bases and V 5 bases, and 19 bases lay outside the gene matches. This CDR3 contains 15 residues. The CDR3 bases are TGTGCCAGCAGTCCCGCCGCAGTCGCTAGCGGTTACTCGTTCTTC. It codes for CASSPAAVASGYSFF.

This clonotype was observed a few times. This chain links TRBV11-1 with TRBJ2-1, with D possibly being TRBD2 (5 bases). The CDR3 totals 15 residues. Germline CDR1 and CDR2: SGHAT and FQDESV (reference sequence). V was cut by 1 base and J by 2 bases, with 9 bases left in between. The DNA of the CDR3 is TGTGCCAGCAGCTTAGGGACTTACACCTACAATGAGCAGTTCTTC. It translates to CASSLGTYTYNEQFF. The variable domain in full, completed from reference TRBV11-1 and TRBJ2-1, reads EAEVAQSPRYKITEKSQAVAFWCDPISGHATLYWYRQILGQGPELLVQFQDESVVDDSQLPKDRFSAERLKGVDSTLKIQPAELGDSAMYLCASSLGTYTYNEQFFGPGTRLTVL.

This chain links TRBV7-3 with TRBJ2-5; TRBD1 or TRBD2 may be the D gene (6 bases each). The V end lost 1 base, the J end lost 5 bases, and 11 bases lay between the germline ends. The germline V gene has CDR1 SGHTA and CDR2 FQGTGA. The CDR3 has 14 amino acids. This chain's CDR3 is CASSLIGGGETQYF. DNA of the CDR3: TGTGCCAGCAGCTTAATCGGGGGCGGGGAGACCCAGTACTTC.

A few counts support this clonotype. This chain links TRBV5-5 with TRBJ2-2; a weak D match, TRBD1 (6 bases). The CDR3 runs 14 residues. CDR1 and CDR2 from the germline V gene are SGHKS and YYEKEE (reference sequence). V was trimmed by 5 bases and J by 1 base, leaving 9 bases between them. CDR3 residues: CASRQGRNTGELFF. The CDR3 coding sequence is TGTGCCAGCAGACAGGGAAGGAACACCGGGGAGCTGTTTTTT.

This clonotype occurred a few times. V gene TRBV28 combines with J gene TRBJ2-1, with 13 bases that match TRBD2. This CDR3 contains 17 residues. The germline CDR1 and CDR2 sequences are MDHEN and SYDVKM. V trimming: 8 bases; J trimming: 1 base; junction bases outside the gene matches: 8. The CDR3, as DNA: TGTGCCAGCTCCCGGACTAGCGGGAGTTGGTCCTACAATGAGCAGTTCTTC. Residues: CASSRTSGSWSYNEQFF.

Ten or more counts support this clonotype. This chain uses TRBV3-1 with TRBJ1-5; D remains ambiguous. This CDR3 has 14 amino acids. Germline CDR1 is LGHDT and CDR2 is YNNKEL (reference sequence). The ends were cut back, 2 bases at V and 2 bases at J, with 7 bases in the middle. The chain's CDR3 is CASSQRLGNQPQHF. The CDR3 DNA follows: TGTGCCAGCAGCCAAAGATTGGGCAATCAGCCCCAGCATTTT.

A word on this clonotype: A much bigger clone sits one base away, suggesting this may be a read error. A read error is likely, as this CDR3 ends without the conserved phenylalanine or tryptophan. The gene calls are TRBV20-1 and TRBJ2-3, with 13 bases that match TRBD2. V trimming: 3 bases; J trimming: 2 bases; junction bases outside the gene matches: 14. The CDR3 consists of 19 residues. Looked up from germline, CDR1 is DFQATT and CDR2 is SNEGSKA (reference sequence). CDR3 amino acids: CSASHQQGGLAGYTDTQYS. In nucleotides, the CDR3 is TGCAGTGCTAGCCATCAGCAGGGGGGACTAGCGGGGTACACAGATACGCAGTATTCT.

This clonotype was seen only a few times. The rearrangement uses TRBV6-2 or TRBV6-3 and TRBJ2-1; 9 bases align to TRBD2. This CDR3 has 15 amino acids. V was clipped by 5 bases and J by 8 bases; unmatched bases: 10. The germline gives CDR1 MNHEY, CDR2 SVGEGT. The CDR3 region is CASSRGVAGAYEQFF. The DNA of the CDR3 is TGTGCCAGCAGTAGAGGAGTAGCGGGAGCCTATGAGCAGTTCTTC.

The V call is TRBV20-1, the J call TRBJ2-3, with D possibly being TRBD2 (6 bases). Germline loops: CDR1 DFQATT, CDR2 SNEGSKA (reference sequence). The CDR3 is 13 amino acids. The germline V and J ends were trimmed by 7 bases and 0 bases, with 11 bases remaining between them. The CDR3 spells CSGNSGSTDTQYF. CDR3 coding DNA: TGCAGTGGGAATAGCGGCAGCACAGATACGCAGTATTTT.

This clonotype turned up a few times. The rearrangement uses TRBV12-3 or TRBV12-4 and TRBJ2-5; 8 bases fit TRBD2. The CDR3 is 15 residues long. After removal of 1 base from V and 4 bases from J, the junction contained 5 bases not matched to a gene. CDR3 loop: CASSLEAGGGETQYF. The CDR3, as DNA: TGTGCCAGCAGTTTAGAGGCGGGAGGAGGAGAGACCCAGTACTTC.

The V and J genes are TRBV6-4 and TRBJ2-2; weak D call: TRBD1 (5 bases). The CDR3 loop spans 17 amino acids. Trimming cost V 2 bases and J 3 bases, with 16 bases left between them. Per germline, CDR1 MRHNA and CDR2 SNTAGT. The DNA of the CDR3 is TGTGCCAGCAGTGACCTCCGACGGGTAGGGGACACCGGGGAGCTGTTTTTT. This translates into CASSDLRRVGDTGELFF.

This clonotype was recorded many times. CDR3 coding DNA: TGTGCCAGCAGTCTCAGGGACAGGGCCACCCTGGGCCCCTACGAGCAGTACTTC. This encodes CASSLRDRATLGPYEQYF. The chain is built from TRBV5-5 and TRBJ2-7; 9 bases match TRBD1. Germline trimming cut 5 bases from V and 2 bases from J; bases unmatched to any gene: 17. Per germline, CDR1 SGHKS and CDR2 YYEKEE (reference sequence). The CDR3 consists of 18 residues. The full variable domain, in which reference TRBV5-5 and TRBJ2-7 provide the parts outside the CDR3, is DAGVTQSPTHLIKTRGQQVTLRCSPISGHKSVSWYQQVLGQGPQFIFQYYEKEERGRGNFPDRFSARQFPNYSSELNVNALLLGDSALYLCASSLRDRATLGPYEQYFGPGTRLTVT.